The 31 T cell receptor beta chains in this list originate from one sample, sequenced in a study of Graves' ophthalmopathy and Graves' hyperthyroidism. Amplifying from RNA transcripts, the study obtained TCR beta CDR3 regions. HTBI-primed first-round RT-PCR preceded second-round multiplex PCR. TCRdb recomputed calls from the multiplex PCR reads with MiXCR, one row per CDR3 protein. In the table there are around 1.1 million distinct CDR3 sequences, about two fifths of which are singletons. Source material: peripheral blood or thyroid tissue (not recorded which). Source of these receptors: an adult man with Graves' hyperthyroidism.

The rearrangement links TRBV30 to TRBJ1-2; D unclear. This CDR3 spans 9 amino acids. Trimming shortened V by 6 bases and J by 1 base, and 0 bases separated the two germline ends. The germline V gene has CDR1 GTSNPN and CDR2 SVGIG (reference sequence). CDR3 sequence reads: CACNYGYTF. In nucleotides, the CDR3 is TGTGCCTGTAACTATGGCTACACCTTC.

This clonotype has at least ten counts. V usage is TRBV29-1 and J usage is TRBJ2-7; TRBD1 agrees at 9 bases. CDR3 size: 13 residues. CDR1 and CDR2 (germline): SQVTM, ANQGSEA. V lost 4 bases to trimming and J lost 4 bases; unmatched junction nucleotides: 5. CDR3 bases: TGCAGCGTTGGGGGGACAGGGCCATACGAGCAGTACTTC. Translating gives CSVGGTGPYEQYF.

This clonotype was seen many times. V usage is TRBV20-1 and J usage is TRBJ2-7; D possibly matches TRBD1 or TRBD2 (5 bases each). Germline CDR1 is DFQATT and CDR2 is SNEGSKA (reference sequence). Trimming took off 6 bases at V and 7 bases at J, with 22 bases between the two ends. The CDR3 extends over 14 amino acids. The CDR3 is CSARRPGRAGEQYF. For the CDR3, the DNA is TGCAGTGCCAGACGGCCTGGGCGGGCAGGGGAGCAGTACTTC.

The chain uses TRBV12-3 or TRBV12-4 and TRBJ2-5, with 7 bases that match TRBD2. V gave up 5 bases and J gave up 4 bases; unmatched junction bases: 7. This CDR3 has 14 residues. The DNA for the CDR3 is TGTGCCAGCAGTCGGGCGGGAGACTCAGAGACCCAGTACTTC. This sequence encodes CASSRAGDSETQYF.

V and J are TRBV11-2 and TRBJ2-5; D gene ambiguous. The germline CDR1 and CDR2 sequences are SGHAT and FQNNGV. The CDR3 has 14 amino acids. Trimming left V 5 bases short and J 4 bases short, with 14 bases between. As DNA, the CDR3 is TGTGCCAGCAGCGTTAGTATATATGGAGAGACCCAGTACTTC. Its protein is CASSVSIYGETQYF.

The sample holds many counts of this clonotype. The genes are TRBV4-1 and TRBJ2-5; perhaps TRBD1 as D (6 bases). The CDR3 extends over 16 amino acids. The germline V gene has CDR1 MGHRA and CDR2 YSYEKL. V was pared by 3 bases and J by 0 bases, with 14 bases between. DNA for the CDR3: TGCGCCAGCAGCCACCCCGGGACACTCTACCAAGAGACCCAGTACTTC. Amino acids: CASSHPGTLYQETQYF.

This clonotype was recorded many times. This rearrangement joins TRBV29-1 to TRBJ1-2, with TRBD1 matching 9 bases. The CDR3 spans 12 residues. Germline values: CDR1 SQVTM, CDR2 ANQGSEA. Unmatched junction bases numbered 5, after V lost 6 bases and J lost 6 bases. The CDR3 DNA sequence: TGCAGCGTGTATGGGACAGGGAATGGCTACACCTTC. Its translation is CSVYGTGNGYTF.

In the case of this clonotype: With a much larger clone just one base away, this may be a read error. V gene TRBV5-1 combines with J gene TRBJ1-6, with a weak D call TRBD1 (6 bases). The CDR3 extends over 14 amino acids. The germline gives CDR1 SGHRS, CDR2 YFSETQ. Trimming shortened V by 7 bases and J by 10 bases, and 18 bases separated the two germline ends. CDR3 region: CASGYNRDSSPLHF. In DNA, the CDR3 is TGCGCCAGCGGCTACAACAGGGATAGCTCACCCCTCCACTTT.

This clonotype was seen a handful of times. The chain joins TRBV19 to TRBJ2-2; 8 positions match TRBD1. Trimming cost V 4 bases and J 1 base; bases outside gene matches: 11. Germline V CDR1 and CDR2: LNHDA, SQIVND (reference sequence). The CDR3 extends over 18 amino acids. This chain's CDR3 is CASSTHRDRTRNTGELFF. CDR3 DNA: TGTGCCAGTAGTACACACCGGGACAGGACCCGGAACACCGGGGAGCTGTTTTTT.

Worth noting for this clonotype: A much larger clone sits a single nucleotide away, making a read error possible. V usage is TRBV25-1 and J usage is TRBJ2-5, with D possibly matching TRBD1 (6 bases). The V gene's germline CDR1 is MGHDK and CDR2 SYGVNS. The CDR3 has 16 residues. Here the CDR3 reads CASSEYAVQGKEAQYF. The CDR3 DNA reads TGTGCCAGCAGTGAATATGCGGTACAGGGCAAAGAGGCCCAGTACTTC. Drawing the rest from reference TRBV25-1 and TRBJ2-5, the complete variable domain is EADIYQTPRYLVIGTGKKITLECSQTMGHDKMYWYQQDPGMELHLIHYSYGVNSTEKGDLSSESTVSRIRTEHFPLTLESARPSHTSQYLCASSEYAVQGKEAQYFGPGTRLLVL.

For this clonotype: A much larger clone sits a single nucleotide away, making a read error possible. This rearrangement joins TRBV12-3 or TRBV12-4 to TRBJ2-2; D not resolved. This CDR3 is 13 amino acids long. Trimming left V 6 bases short and J 5 bases short, with 10 bases between. The CDR3 DNA is TGTGCCAGCAGGAAACATGGGACCGGGGAGCTGTTTTTT. Translation gives CASRKHGTGELFF.

The chain uses TRBV11-2 and TRBJ1-6; D unresolved. This CDR3 region has 13 residues. The germline V gene encodes CDR1 SGHAT and CDR2 FQNNGV. With 4 bases removed from V and 4 bases from J, the gap between germline ends came to 5 bases. The CDR3 here is CASSSEYNSPLHF. CDR3 coding DNA: TGTGCCAGCAGCTCCGAATATAATTCACCCCTCCACTTT.

On this clonotype: This may arise from a read error, as a much more abundant clone is one base away. The rearrangement links TRBV4-1 to TRBJ2-5, with D uncertain. V lost 1 base and J lost 5, with 14 bases in between. The length of the CDR3 is 15 residues. Germline CDR1 is MGHRA and CDR2 is YSYEKL. This CDR3 reads CASSQGGRPSETQYF. Written as DNA, the CDR3 is TGCGCCAGCAGCCAAGGAGGACGGCCATCTGAGACCCAGTACTTC.

This clonotype was counted at least ten times. This chain connects TRBV7-9 to TRBJ1-4; no reliable D call. V lost 6 bases and J 7 bases, leaving 12 bases between the germline ends. The CDR3 sequence is 13 residues long. Germline CDR1 and CDR2: SEHNR and FQNEAQ (reference sequence). CDR3 in amino acids: CASSHGVSEKLFF. The CDR3 nucleotides read TGTGCCAGCAGTCACGGCGTCTCTGAAAAACTGTTTTTT.

On this clonotype: With a much larger clone just one base away, this may be a read error. This rearrangement joins TRBV2 to TRBJ1-2; 7 bases are shared with TRBD1. V lost 6 bases and J lost 6; bases outside the gene matches: 10. The CDR3 loop spans 14 amino acids. Germline loops: CDR1 SNHLY, CDR2 FYNNEI. DNA for the CDR3: TGTGCCAGCAGCCTGCCGACAGGGCGTAATGGCTACACCTTC. Protein: CASSLPTGRNGYTF.

This clonotype came up many times. The chain couples TRBV10-3 to TRBJ1-5, with no clear D. CDR3 length: 15 residues. V was clipped by 0 bases and J by 6 bases, with 12 bases between them. Germline V gives CDR1 ENHRY, CDR2 SYGVKD. Written as DNA, the CDR3 is TGTGCCATCAGTGAGTCGAATAGGGAGGGTCAGCCCCAGCATTTT. Translating it yields CAISESNREGQPQHF.

This clonotype was seen a handful of times. This chain uses TRBV25-1 with TRBJ2-2; TRBD1 matches 7 bases. Germline CDR1 reads MGHDK; CDR2 reads SYGVNS. This CDR3 region has 15 residues. Germline trimming cut 8 bases from V and 6 bases from J; bases unmatched to any gene: 12. The CDR3 nucleotides are TGTGCCAGCCGTACCCGGGACAGTCGAGCCGGGGAGCTGTTTTTT. Encoded protein: CASRTRDSRAGELFF.

This clonotype came up many times. The CDR3 is CASSIGTGGYEQYF. In DNA form, the CDR3 reads TGTGCCAGTAGTATAGGGACAGGGGGCTACGAGCAGTACTTC. J is TRBJ2-7 and V is TRBV19; 10 positions agree with TRBD1. V shed 1 base, J shed 3 bases, and the junction held 0 bases outside the gene matches. Looked up from germline, CDR1 is LNHDA and CDR2 is SQIVND (reference sequence). The CDR3 spans 14 residues. Full variable domain (rest looked up from reference TRBV19 and TRBJ2-7): DGGITQSPKYLFRKEGQNVTLSCEQNLNHDAMYWYRQDPGQGLRLIYYSQIVNDFQKGDIAEGYSVSREKKESFPLTVTSAQKNPTAFYLCASSIGTGGYEQYFGPGTRLTVT.

V is TRBV5-6 and J is TRBJ1-2; D is unresolved. The CDR3 length is 13 residues. Germline CDR1 SGHDT, CDR2 YYEEEE. V was clipped by 4 bases and J by 8 bases, with 15 bases between them. CDR3 protein: CASSPDRASGYTF. The CDR3 DNA is TGTGCCAGCAGCCCCGACCGGGCTTCGGGCTACACCTTC.

The table lists this clonotype with a count of one. The V gene is TRBV11-2, the J gene TRBJ2-7, with D tentatively TRBD1 (5 bases). CDR3 size: 15 residues. From germline, CDR1 is SGHAT and CDR2 FQNNGV. The DNA for the CDR3 is TGTGCTGACGGGCGCCTACAGGAACGGTCCTACGAGCAGTACTTC. Translated, it gives CADGRLQERSYEQYF. The full variable domain, rest sourced from reference TRBV11-2 and TRBJ2-7, is EAGVAQSPRYKIIEKRQSVAFWCNPISGHATLYWYQQILGQGPKLLIQFQNNGVVDDSQLPKDRFSAERLKGVDSTLKIQPAKLEDSAVYLCADGRLQERSYEQYFGPGTRLTVT.

This clonotype was detected a few times. V is TRBV20-1 and J is TRBJ2-7; either TRBD1 or TRBD2 may supply D (6 bases each). CDR3 length equals 17 residues. V dropped 1 base and J dropped 6 bases, with 25 bases sitting between them. Germline V CDR1 and CDR2: DFQATT, SNEGSKA (reference sequence). The CDR3: CSARARLRGERFGEQYF. The CDR3 DNA reads TGCAGTGCTAGAGCTCGTCTAAGGGGGGAGAGGTTCGGCGAGCAGTACTTC.

The genes are TRBV20-1 and TRBJ1-5, with 7 positions matching TRBD1. Trimming cost V 6 bases and J 3 bases; bases outside gene matches: 14. This CDR3 spans 16 amino acids. Looked up from germline, CDR1 is DFQATT and CDR2 is SNEGSKA (reference sequence). The CDR3 nucleotides read TGCAGTGCCGAAAACCGGGACAGCGCACTCAATCAGCCCCAGCATTTT. Protein: CSAENRDSALNQPQHF.

This clonotype came up many times. The rearrangement joins TRBV2 to TRBJ1-5; unclear D gene. The CDR3 length is 15 residues. Trimming stripped 0 bases from V and 7 bases from J, with 13 bases between. The germline gives CDR1 SNHLY, CDR2 FYNNEI. This chain's CDR3 is CASSEAARSGQPQHF. The CDR3 coding sequence is TGTGCCAGCAGTGAAGCGGCCCGGTCCGGCCAGCCCCAGCATTTT.

The chain recombines TRBV27 with TRBJ1-1; tentative D call: TRBD1 (5 bases). Trimming cost V 2 bases and J 5 bases, with 9 bases left between them. The CDR3 runs to 13 residues. Germline V gene lookup returns CDR1 MNHEY and CDR2 SMNVEV (reference sequence). The CDR3 DNA is TGTGCCAGCAGTTTAGGGGGGGAAACTGAAGCTTTCTTT. Translated, it gives CASSLGGETEAFF.

This clonotype was seen many times. The V call is TRBV7-2, the J call TRBJ1-4, with TRBD1 identical over 9 bases. V shed 5 bases and J 7 bases; nucleotides not matched to a gene: 5. Per the germline V gene, CDR1 is SGHTA and CDR2 is FQGNSA. This CDR3 has 14 residues. CDR3 protein: CASSTDRGGEKLFF. The CDR3 DNA reads TGTGCCAGCAGCACGGACAGGGGCGGTGAAAAACTGTTTTTT.

The chain uses TRBV10-3 and TRBJ1-1; D is ambiguous. Germline CDR1 reads ENHRY; CDR2 reads SYGVKD. This CDR3 contains 13 residues. Trimming left V 4 bases short and J 3 bases short, with 9 bases between. The CDR3 nucleotides read TGTGCCATCAGTGCGGCAGACGACACTGAAGCTTTCTTT. Translation gives CAISAADDTEAFF.

This clonotype was seen repeatedly, ten times or more. The chain employs TRBV29-1 and TRBJ2-2; D may be TRBD2 (6 bases). Germline lookup yields CDR1 SQVTM and CDR2 ANQGSEA. V dropped 1 base and J dropped 5 bases, with 11 bases sitting between them. The CDR3 spans 14 residues. CDR3 residues: CSVEVGGQTGELFF. The CDR3 bases are TGCAGCGTTGAAGTGGGGGGTCAAACCGGGGAGCTGTTTTTT.

This clonotype appeared a few times. This chain connects TRBV6-2 or TRBV6-3 to TRBJ2-7; D gene uncertain. Looked up from germline, CDR1 is MNHEY and CDR2 is SVGEGT. Trimming cost V 4 bases and J 0 bases, with 7 bases left between them. This CDR3 spans 13 amino acids. The CDR3 DNA reads as TGTGCCAGCAGTTCGCGCCTCTCCTACGAGCAGTACTTC. This sequence encodes CASSSRLSYEQYF.

This clonotype has ten or more counts. CDR3 DNA sequence: TGCAGTGCTCTAGGGACTAGCGAGTCCTACGAGCAGTACTTC. It yields the protein CSALGTSESYEQYF. This rearrangement joins TRBV20-1 to TRBJ2-7, with 10 positions matching TRBD2. The junction had 5 bases not matched to a gene; V was cut back by 5 bases and J by 1 base. This CDR3 contains 14 residues. Germline V gives CDR1 DFQATT, CDR2 SNEGSKA (reference sequence).

This clonotype was observed many times. This chain links TRBV2 with TRBJ2-6; D is uncertain. The CDR3 length is 16 residues. Germline V gene lookup returns CDR1 SNHLY and CDR2 FYNNEI. V gave up 6 bases and J gave up 3 bases, with 15 bases separating them. The CDR3, as DNA: TGTGCCAGCAGCCCCCTTTGGGGTGTTGGGGCCAACGTCCTGACTTTC. Amino acid sequence: CASSPLWGVGANVLTF. The full variable domain, in which reference TRBV2 and TRBJ2-6 provide the parts outside the CDR3, is EPEVTQTPSHQVTQMGQEVILRCVPISNHLYFYWYRQILGQKVEFLVSFYNNEISEKSEIFDDQFSVERPDGSNFTLKIRSTKLEDSAMYFCASSPLWGVGANVLTFGAGSRLTVL.

The genes are TRBV7-2 and TRBJ2-7, with 12 bases matching TRBD2. The CDR3 sequence is 12 residues long. Germline CDR1 SGHTA, CDR2 FQGNSA. V lost 8 bases to trimming and J lost 7 bases; unmatched junction nucleotides: 3. As DNA, the CDR3 is TGTGCCAGCGGACTAGCGGGACGGGAGCAGTACTTC. This gives the protein CASGLAGREQYF. Supplemented by reference TRBV7-2 and TRBJ2-7, the full variable domain reads GAGVSQSPSNKVTEKGKDVELRCDPISGHTALYWYRQSLGQGLEFLIYFQGNSAPDKSGLPSDRFSAERTGGSVSTLTIQRTQQEDSAVYLCASGLAGREQYFGPGTRLTVT.